One sample yielded the 25 T cell receptor beta chains listed below, sequenced in a study of T cell responses to AZD1222 COVID-19 vaccine. Profiled with immunoSEQ multiplex PCR; TCRdb holds only in-frame clones, not every one. The table records approximately 150,000 clones, 75% to 95% of them present only once. The sample in question was peripheral blood, obtained 28 days after the second AZD1222 dose. The receptors here all came from an adult who received the AZD1222 COVID-19 vaccine.

This chain links TRBV5-6 with TRBJ1-1; perhaps TRBD1 as D (6 bases). Per the germline V gene, CDR1 is SGHDT and CDR2 is YYEEEE. The CDR3 is 14 residues long. V was trimmed by 3 bases and J by 4 bases, leaving 13 bases between them. This CDR3 reads CASSWDRGFTEAFF. As DNA, the CDR3 is TGTGCCAGCAGCTGGGATAGGGGGTTCACTGAAGCTTTCTTT.

A few counts support this clone. V and J are TRBV6-5 and TRBJ1-4; no reliable D call. V lost 6 bases and J lost 3, with 11 bases in between. This CDR3 is built from 14 residues. Per the germline V gene, CDR1 is MNHEY and CDR2 is SVGAGI. For the CDR3, the DNA is TGTGCCAGCAGAAGCTCCTTTGCTAATGAAAAACTGTTTTTT. Encoded protein: CASRSSFANEKLFF.

The chain couples TRBV7-9 to TRBJ2-1, with unresolved D. The CDR3 is made up of 14 amino acids. Germline CDR1 and CDR2: SEHNR and FQNEAQ (reference sequence). V dropped 5 bases and J dropped 3 bases, with 11 bases sitting between them. The CDR3 loop is CASSRLLSYNEQFF. CDR3 in DNA: TGTGCCAGCAGCCGCCTCCTAAGCTACAATGAGCAGTTCTTC.

The table lists this clone with a few counts. The chain combines TRBV20-1 with TRBJ1-4; D is undetermined. There are 11 residues in the CDR3. The V gene's germline CDR1 is DFQATT and CDR2 SNEGSKA (reference sequence). Trimming removed 3 bases at V and 5 bases at J, with 4 bases between. The chain's CDR3 is CSASGNEKLFF. In nucleotides, the CDR3 is TGCAGTGCTAGCGGGAATGAAAAACTGTTTTTT.

This chain joins TRBV11-2 and TRBJ2-3; TRBD2 matches 8 bases. This CDR3 is 13 amino acids long. The germline CDR1 and CDR2 sequences are SGHAT and FQNNGV. Trimming removed 11 bases from V and 6 bases from J; junction bases left unmatched: 10. The CDR3 protein is CAGRGSGVDTQYF. The DNA for the CDR3 is TGTGCCGGCCGGGGTAGCGGGGTGGATACGCAGTATTTT.

The gene calls are TRBV5-1 and TRBJ1-1; 8 positions match TRBD1. Germline V gene data show CDR1 as SGHRS and CDR2 as YFSETQ. V lost 4 bases, J lost 6 bases, and 11 bases stayed unmatched. The CDR3 consists of 15 residues. CDR3 nucleotides: TGCGCCAGCAGCCGCCGGACAGGGCATGGGTCTGAAGCTTTCTTT. Its protein product is CASSRRTGHGSEAFF.

This clone showed up just once. The genes are TRBV6-2 or TRBV6-3 and TRBJ2-1; 8 nucleotides agree with TRBD2. Germline V CDR1 and CDR2: MNHEY, SVGEGT. The CDR3 is 14 amino acids. V was pared by 6 bases and J by 5 bases, with 6 bases of the junction left unmatched. The CDR3 nucleotides read TGTGCCAGCAGCAAACTAGCGGTGGACAATGAGCAGTTCTTC. It specifies CASSKLAVDNEQFF.

V and J are TRBV5-1 and TRBJ1-3; D unresolved. The germline V gene encodes CDR1 SGHRS and CDR2 YFSETQ. With 2 bases removed from V and 4 bases from J, the gap between germline ends came to 13 bases. This CDR3 has 15 amino acids. The chain's CDR3 is CASSFSPETGNTIYF. The CDR3 DNA is TGCGCCAGCAGCTTCTCTCCGGAGACGGGAAACACCATATATTTT.

The chain employs TRBV4-1 and TRBJ2-3; perhaps TRBD2 as D (5 bases). V lost 0 bases and J lost 7, with 20 bases in between. Germline CDR1 is MGHRA and CDR2 is YSYEKL. The CDR3 loop spans 17 amino acids. CDR3 in DNA: TGCGCCAGCAGCCAAGAGATTAGGGCCCCCGGAGGAAATACGCAGTATTTT. Translation: CASSQEIRAPGGNTQYF.

The chain combines TRBV6-4 with TRBJ1-2; D possibly corresponds to TRBD1 (6 bases). Germline values: CDR1 MRHNA, CDR2 SNTAGT. The V gene lost 6 bases and the J gene lost 1 base, with 6 bases spanning the gap. CDR3 length equals 12 residues. The CDR3 loop reads CASRDSNYGYTF. As DNA, the CDR3 is TGTGCCAGCAGGGACAGTAACTATGGCTACACCTTC.

The genes are TRBV6-5 and TRBJ1-4; a weak D match, TRBD1 (6 bases). Germline V lookup: CDR1 MNHEY, CDR2 SVGAGI. The ends were cut back, 0 bases at V and 6 bases at J, with 14 bases in the middle. The length of the CDR3 is 16 residues. Here the CDR3 reads CASSYSLGARYEKLFF. CDR3 in DNA: TGTGCCAGCAGTTACTCCTTGGGGGCGCGCTATGAAAAACTGTTTTTT.

This clone was counted a single time. V and J are TRBV30 and TRBJ1-1; D is undetermined. The CDR3 covers 13 residues. Germline assignment: CDR1 GTSNPN and CDR2 SVGIG (reference sequence). V dropped 2 bases and J dropped 7 bases, with 14 bases sitting between them. CDR3 nucleotide sequence: TGTGCCTGGAGTCTCCAGGCCCTTGGTGAAGCTTTCTTT. Amino acid sequence: CAWSLQALGEAFF. Complete variable domain (other parts from reference TRBV30 and TRBJ1-1): SQTIHQWPATLVQPVGSPLSLECTVEGTSNPNLYWYRQAAGRGLQLLFYSVGIGQISSEVPQNLSASRPQDRQFILSSKKLLLSDSGFYLCAWSLQALGEAFFGQGTRLTVV.

The V gene is TRBV18, the J gene TRBJ1-5; maybe TRBD1 (5 bases). V was clipped by 1 base and J by 6 bases, with 13 bases between them. The germline gives CDR1 KGHSH, CDR2 LQKENI. The CDR3 is 15 amino acids. CDR3 sequence reads: CASSPQGLVGQPQHF. The CDR3 DNA is TGTGCCAGCTCACCACAGGGGTTGGTTGGTCAGCCCCAGCATTTT.

The rearrangement joins TRBV5-6 to TRBJ2-3; tentative D call: TRBD2 (5 bases). The CDR3 is 14 amino acids. In germline, CDR1 is SGHDT, CDR2 YYEEEE. V was cut by 1 base and J by 3 bases, with 9 bases left in between. CDR3 sequence (DNA): TGTGCCAGCAGCTTGAATAGCGCTACAGATACGCAGTATTTT. Residues: CASSLNSATDTQYF.

The chain recombines TRBV2 with TRBJ2-1, with D possibly matching TRBD1 (5 bases). CDR3 length equals 13 residues. Germline lookup yields CDR1 SNHLY and CDR2 FYNNEI. With 5 bases removed from V and 12 bases from J, the gap between germline ends came to 17 bases. The CDR3 DNA follows: TGTGCCAGCAGTTCGCGGACGGGCACAGGGCAGTTCTTC. Residues: CASSSRTGTGQFF.

This chain connects TRBV5-1 to TRBJ1-3; D gene ambiguous. Germline CDR1 and CDR2: SGHRS and YFSETQ. V was cut by 2 bases and J by 0 bases, with 12 bases left in between. The CDR3 covers 16 residues. CDR3 protein: CASSFSGPLSGNTIYF. The CDR3 DNA is TGCGCCAGCAGCTTTAGTGGTCCCCTCTCTGGAAACACCATATATTTT.

The J gene is TRBJ1-5, the V gene TRBV19; 7 nucleotides agree with TRBD1. The CDR3 extends over 13 amino acids. The V gene end was trimmed by 5 bases and the J gene end by 7 bases; junction bases not matched to a gene: 5. Looked up from germline, CDR1 is LNHDA and CDR2 is SQIVND (reference sequence). The CDR3 sequence: CASSLTGEQPQHF. CDR3 in DNA: TGTGCCAGTAGTTTAACAGGGGAACAGCCCCAGCATTTT.

The chain uses TRBV18 and TRBJ2-7, with 14 bases fitting TRBD2. Per the germline V gene, CDR1 is KGHSH and CDR2 is LQKENI. Trimming removed 6 bases from V and 6 bases from J; junction bases left unmatched: 7. The CDR3 sequence is 15 residues long. This CDR3 reads CASSLGLAGAREQYV. The CDR3 region has the DNA TGTGCCAGCTCGCTGGGACTAGCGGGAGCCCGCGAGCAGTACGTC.

This chain connects TRBV7-9 to TRBJ2-3, with 11 nucleotides matching TRBD2. CDR3 length: 19 residues. The germline gives CDR1 SEHNR, CDR2 FQNEAQ (reference sequence). The V and J ends lost 1 base and 3 bases, in that order; junction bases with no gene match: 12. The CDR3 is CASSLGTSGSWSWTDTQYF. For the CDR3, the DNA is TGTGCCAGCAGCTTAGGTACTAGCGGGAGTTGGAGTTGGACAGATACGCAGTATTTT.

The chain is built from TRBV5-8 and TRBJ2-3; TRBD1 matches at 7 bases. From germline, CDR1 is SGHTS and CDR2 YDEGEE. CDR3 length equals 15 residues. V shed 5 bases and J 3 bases; nucleotides not matched to a gene: 9. The CDR3 reads CASRSWRQGTDTQYF. The CDR3 region has the DNA TGTGCCAGCAGAAGCTGGAGACAGGGTACAGATACGCAGTATTTT.

V and J are TRBV18 and TRBJ2-7, with 7 bases aligning to TRBD1. This CDR3 comprises 14 residues. The junction had 8 bases not matched to a gene; V was cut back by 6 bases and J by 3 bases. Germline V lookup: CDR1 KGHSH, CDR2 LQKENI. CDR3 coding DNA: TGTGCCAGCTCCCTTCGAGGGGGCAACTACGAGCAGTACTTC. Its translation is CASSLRGGNYEQYF.

The chain couples TRBV5-4 to TRBJ1-2; D gene unclear. The germline V gene encodes CDR1 SGHNT and CDR2 YYREEE (reference sequence). Trimming cost V 0 bases and J 0 bases, with 6 bases left between them. The CDR3 is 14 amino acids. The CDR3 DNA is TGTGCCAGCAGCTTGGAGACATCTAACTATGGCTACACCTTC. Translating gives CASSLETSNYGYTF.

The J gene is TRBJ1-1, the V gene TRBV11-2; the D is unclear. Germline lookup yields CDR1 SGHAT and CDR2 FQNNGV. There are 14 residues in the CDR3. V shed 4 bases and J shed 0 bases, with 9 bases lying between them. In nucleotides, the CDR3 is TGTGCCAGCAGCTATAGCTACATGAACACTGAAGCTTTCTTT. This encodes CASSYSYMNTEAFF.

This clone was recorded once. CDR3 in DNA: TGTGCCTGGAGTAACCAGCTGGCGGGAGGGCCAGGGTATACGCAGTATTTT. Its protein product is CAWSNQLAGGPGYTQYF. V usage is TRBV30 and J usage is TRBJ2-3; 9 nucleotides line up with TRBD2. Germline V CDR1 and CDR2: GTSNPN, SVGIG (reference sequence). Trimming removed 2 bases from V and 7 bases from J; junction bases left unmatched: 16. The CDR3 covers 17 residues. The whole variable domain, remainder taken from reference TRBV30 and TRBJ2-3, is SQTIHQWPATLVQPVGSPLSLECTVEGTSNPNLYWYRQAAGRGLQLLFYSVGIGQISSEVPQNLSASRPQDRQFILSSKKLLLSDSGFYLCAWSNQLAGGPGYTQYFGPGTRLTVL.

The chain recombines TRBV29-1 with TRBJ2-5; D remains ambiguous. CDR3 length: 13 amino acids. V dropped 5 bases and J dropped 4 bases, with 14 bases sitting between them. Germline V CDR1 and CDR2: SQVTM, ANQGSEA. CDR3 DNA: TGCAGCGTTACCTTGACATCCGCAGAGACCCAGTACTTC. Protein product: CSVTLTSAETQYF.